These 30 T cell receptor beta chains came from one sample sequenced in a study of graft-versus-host responses after intestinal transplantation. Measured with immunoSEQ multiplex PCR; TCRdb has only the in-frame clones, and not every one. The sample lists over 100,000 clones, approximately 90% seen once, with approximately 0.25% in the top ten. No antigen has been identified for these receptors. Sequencing was performed on unstimulated CD4+ T cells sorted from spleen or lymph node cells, taken before transplant. These receptors came from a human donor who was the organ donor for an intestinal transplant.

The J gene is TRBJ2-2, the V gene TRBV11-1; either TRBD1 or TRBD2 may fit D (6 bases each). Germline loops: CDR1 SGHAT, CDR2 FQDESV (reference sequence). The CDR3 consists of 16 residues. V was shortened by 3 bases and J by 0 bases, with 11 bases between the two germline ends. CDR3 bases: TGTGCCAGCAGCTTGGGAAGGGGGGCGAACACCGGGGAGCTGTTTTTT. It codes for CASSLGRGANTGELFF.

This chain connects TRBV6-1 to TRBJ2-7, with 7 bases aligning to TRBD1. This CDR3 region has 15 residues. V lost 4 bases, J lost 3 bases, and 9 bases stayed unmatched. From germline, CDR1 is MNHNS and CDR2 SASEGT. The CDR3 DNA reads TGTGCCAGCAGTGCTTTCCGGGACAGCCTCTACGAGCAGTACTTC. The encoded protein is CASSAFRDSLYEQYF.

V is TRBV9 and J is TRBJ1-1; TRBD1 might be the D (6 bases). The CDR3 totals 14 residues. V was shortened by 3 bases and J by 5 bases, with 14 bases between the two germline ends. Germline V CDR1 and CDR2: SGDLS, YYNGEE. The CDR3 here is CASSATGRGTEAFF. In DNA form, the CDR3 reads TGTGCCAGCAGCGCCACAGGGAGGGGGACTGAAGCTTTCTTT.

The chain carries TRBV6-5 and TRBJ2-7; D uncertain. CDR1 is MNHEY, CDR2 SVGAGI, per germline. The CDR3 runs 11 residues. V dropped 6 bases and J dropped 4 bases, with 7 bases sitting between them. The CDR3 coding sequence is TGTGCCAGCAGGCGGTCTTACGAGCAGTACTTC. Its translation: CASRRSYEQYF.

The V call is TRBV30, the J call TRBJ2-7; possible D gene TRBD1, 5 bases. V dropped 4 bases and J dropped 3 bases, with 10 bases sitting between them. CDR1 and CDR2 from the germline V gene are GTSNPN and SVGIG (reference sequence). The CDR3 covers 12 residues. CDR3 sequence (DNA): TGTGCCTGGACAGGGAAAGGCTACGAGCAGTACTTC. The encoded protein is CAWTGKGYEQYF.

V gene TRBV18 combines with J gene TRBJ2-5; D gene ambiguous. From germline, CDR1 is KGHSH and CDR2 LQKENI. Trimming shortened V by 2 bases and J by 4 bases, and 8 bases separated the two germline ends. The CDR3 is made up of 13 amino acids. CDR3 nucleotide sequence: TGTGCCAGCTCACCAGGGGTAGTAGAGACCCAGTACTTC. The encoded protein is CASSPGVVETQYF.

V gene TRBV7-2 combines with J gene TRBJ1-2; D not resolved. Germline lookup yields CDR1 SGHTA and CDR2 FQGNSA. The CDR3 consists of 14 residues. V was trimmed by 2 bases and J by 1 base, leaving 8 bases between them. The CDR3 loop is CASSLNTFNYGYTF. The CDR3 DNA is TGTGCCAGCAGCTTAAACACCTTTAACTATGGCTACACCTTC.

The chain has TRBV29-1 and TRBJ1-5; TRBD1 agrees at 8 bases. Germline V gene sequence: CDR1 SQVTM, CDR2 ANQGSEA. J lost 7 bases, V lost 6 bases, and 8 bases had no gene match. The CDR3 runs 13 residues. The CDR3 sequence is CSVGQGGGQPQHF. CDR3 nucleotide sequence: TGCAGCGTCGGACAGGGCGGGGGGCAGCCCCAGCATTTT.

This rearrangement joins TRBV6-5 to TRBJ1-1, with D possibly matching TRBD1 (5 bases). CDR1 is MNHEY, CDR2 SVGAGI, per germline. V was pared by 6 bases and J by 5 bases, with 13 bases between. The CDR3 sequence is 13 residues long. CDR3 nucleotides: TGTGCCAGCAGCAGGGAGGGCTGGACTGAAGCTTTCTTT. Translation: CASSREGWTEAFF.

The chain employs TRBV6-5 and TRBJ2-1, with TRBD2 identical over 7 bases. The CDR3 spans 14 residues. The ends lost 10 bases at V and 2 bases at J; junction bases unmatched: 8. Per germline, CDR1 MNHEY and CDR2 SVGAGI. The chain's CDR3 is CATKAGLAYNEQFF. The CDR3 DNA follows: TGTGCCACTAAAGCGGGACTCGCCTACAATGAGCAGTTCTTC.

The genes are TRBV28 and TRBJ2-7; D ambiguous. Per germline, CDR1 MDHEN and CDR2 SYDVKM. This CDR3 contains 12 residues. Trimming shortened V by 1 base and J by 4 bases, and 5 bases separated the two germline ends. The CDR3 protein is CASSLSGYEQYF. For the CDR3, the DNA is TGTGCCAGCAGTTTATCCGGTTACGAGCAGTACTTC.

The rearrangement joins TRBV7-9 to TRBJ1-1, with D tentatively TRBD1 (5 bases). CDR1 SEHNR and CDR2 FQNEAQ come from the germline V gene (reference sequence). The CDR3 length is 15 residues. The V and J ends lost 4 bases and 1 base respectively, with 13 bases between them. The chain's CDR3 is CASSYDITGNTEAFF. As DNA, the CDR3 is TGTGCCAGCAGCTATGATATAACAGGGAACACTGAAGCTTTCTTT.

V is TRBV7-2 and J is TRBJ2-7; TRBD2 aligns across 16 bases. J lost 6 bases, V lost 0 bases, and 8 bases had no gene match. Germline CDR1 reads SGHTA; CDR2 reads FQGNSA. The CDR3 length is 18 residues. The CDR3 loop reads CASSLAGTSGRAGFEQYF. The CDR3 region has the DNA TGTGCCAGCAGCTTAGCGGGGACTAGCGGGAGGGCTGGGTTCGAGCAGTACTTC.

The V gene is TRBV30, the J gene TRBJ1-3, with a possible D match to TRBD1 (5 bases). The ends were cut back, 2 bases at V and 0 bases at J, with 14 bases in the middle. This CDR3 contains 16 residues. CDR1 is GTSNPN, CDR2 SVGIG, per germline (reference sequence). The CDR3 DNA is TGTGCCTGGAGTTCGAGGGGTGGTTACTCTGGAAACACCATATATTTT. Its translation is CAWSSRGGYSGNTIYF. Looking up the rest from reference TRBV30 and TRBJ1-3 gives the full variable domain: SQTIHQWPATLVQPVGSPLSLECTVEGTSNPNLYWYRQAAGRGLQLLFYSVGIGQISSEVPQNLSASRPQDRQFILSSKKLLLSDSGFYLCAWSSRGGYSGNTIYFGEGSWLTVV.

The chain is built from TRBV30 and TRBJ1-3; no clear D gene. V was cut by 8 bases and J by 0 bases, with 14 bases left in between. Germline CDR1 GTSNPN, CDR2 SVGIG (reference sequence). This CDR3 has 14 amino acids. The CDR3 loop is CAGKTIRSGNTIYF. CDR3 sequence (DNA): TGTGCCGGAAAAACCATTCGCTCTGGAAACACCATATATTTT. Full variable domain (missing parts from reference TRBV30 and TRBJ1-3): SQTIHQWPATLVQPVGSPLSLECTVEGTSNPNLYWYRQAAGRGLQLLFYSVGIGQISSEVPQNLSASRPQDRQFILSSKKLLLSDSGFYLCAGKTIRSGNTIYFGEGSWLTVV.

The chain couples TRBV4-2 to TRBJ1-5; D not certain. The CDR3 consists of 15 residues. Looked up from germline, CDR1 is LGHNA and CDR2 is YNFKEQ. V was clipped by 0 bases and J by 0 bases, with 6 bases between them. CDR3 residues: CASSQETSSNQPQHF. For the CDR3, the DNA is TGTGCCAGCAGCCAAGAAACCAGTAGCAATCAGCCCCAGCATTTT.

The CDR3 sequence: CASSPESGRNQPQHF. For the CDR3, the DNA is TGCGCCAGCAGCCCGGAGTCCGGTCGCAATCAGCCCCAGCATTTT. The chain joins TRBV5-1 to TRBJ1-5; no definite D call. The germline gives CDR1 SGHRS, CDR2 YFSETQ. V lost 4 bases and J 2 bases, leaving 13 bases between the germline ends. The CDR3 contains 15 residues. The whole variable domain, filled in from reference TRBV5-1 and TRBJ1-5, reads KAGVTQTPRYLIKTRGQQVTLSCSPISGHRSVSWYQQTPGQGLQFLFEYFSETQRNKGNFPGRFSGRQFSNSRSEMNVSTLELGDSALYLCASSPESGRNQPQHFGDGTRLSIL.

The genes are TRBV5-1 and TRBJ2-5; the match to TRBD2 covers 14 bases. V was clipped by 4 bases and J by 5 bases; unmatched bases: 4. Germline V gene sequence: CDR1 SGHRS, CDR2 YFSETQ. The CDR3 contains 15 residues. The CDR3 spells CASSRRLAGGETQYF. Written as DNA, the CDR3 is TGCGCCAGCAGCCGCAGACTAGCGGGAGGGGAGACCCAGTACTTC.

This chain links TRBV18 with TRBJ2-3; 10 nucleotides agree with TRBD2. Germline CDR1 KGHSH, CDR2 LQKENI. This CDR3 comprises 15 residues. Trimming removed 3 bases from V and 3 bases from J; junction bases left unmatched: 3. CDR3 sequence: CASSPLTSGTDTQYF. In DNA, the CDR3 is TGTGCCAGCTCACCCCTGACTAGCGGGACAGATACGCAGTATTTT.

The J gene is TRBJ2-5, the V gene TRBV11-3; 8 nucleotides line up with TRBD1. The J call is doubtful: the DNA matches TRBJ2-7 better. This CDR3 contains 13 residues. The germline gives CDR1 SGHNT, CDR2 YENEEA. The CDR3, as DNA: TGTGCCAGCAGCCAGACAGGGGTCGACGAGCAGTACTTC. As protein: CASSQTGVDEQYF.

The count of this clone is one. J is TRBJ1-2 and V is TRBV6-5, with 7 bases matching TRBD1. The CDR3 sequence is 15 residues long. V lost 2 bases, J lost 9 bases, and 12 bases stayed unmatched. Germline CDR1 reads MNHEY; CDR2 reads SVGAGI. In DNA, the CDR3 is TGTGCCAGCAGTTACACCCCGGACAGGAAGGTACGCTACACCTTC. Translating gives CASSYTPDRKVRYTF.

The chain has TRBV7-9 and TRBJ1-2; TRBD1 matches 8 bases. The CDR3 is 12 amino acids. CDR1 SEHNR and CDR2 FQNEAQ come from the germline V gene (reference sequence). Losses at the gene ends were 8 bases for V and 8 bases for J; bases not matched to a gene: 7. CDR3 bases: TGTGCCAGCTCCCCAGGGGGCGACGGCTACACCTTC. Translated: CASSPGGDGYTF.

The rearrangement uses TRBV5-1 and TRBJ2-7; D is unresolved. Germline V gene lookup returns CDR1 SGHRS and CDR2 YFSETQ. Deletions cut 0 bases from V and 5 bases from J, with 12 bases between. The CDR3 covers 14 residues. The CDR3 region has the DNA TGCGCCAGCAGCTTGGCCGCGCCTTACCACGAGCAGTACTTC. This sequence encodes CASSLAAPYHEQYF.

The V gene is TRBV29-1, the J gene TRBJ2-7, with D possibly matching TRBD1 (5 bases). Trimming pared 4 bases from V and 2 bases from J, leaving 6 bases between. Germline CDR1 and CDR2: SQVTM and ANQGSEA. There are 11 residues in the CDR3. The CDR3 DNA reads as TGCAGCGTTGGGACAACCTACGAGCAGTACTTC. It is translated as CSVGTTYEQYF.

The chain uses TRBV6-5 and TRBJ2-1; no definite D call. Trimming took 8 bases from V and 4 from J, leaving 12 bases between them. The germline V gene encodes CDR1 MNHEY and CDR2 SVGAGI. The CDR3 totals 13 residues. The CDR3 DNA reads TGTGCCAGCGAGGCCACCCCTTACAATGAGCAGTTCTTC. It is translated as CASEATPYNEQFF.

The chain links TRBV28 to TRBJ2-5, with 7 positions matching TRBD1. The CDR3 has 12 amino acids. CDR1 and CDR2 (germline): MDHEN, SYDVKM. Trimming took 7 bases from V and 5 from J; bases not matched to a gene: 4. CDR3: CASNRGGETQYF. The CDR3 DNA sequence: TGTGCCAGCAACAGGGGTGGCGAGACCCAGTACTTC.

The CDR3 sequence: CASSPAGPNTEAFF. The CDR3 DNA is TGTGCCAGCTCACCGGCAGGTCCGAACACTGAAGCTTTCTTT. The chain joins TRBV18 to TRBJ1-1; no clear D gene. V lost 3 bases, J lost 1 base, and 9 bases lay in between. Germline CDR1 reads KGHSH; CDR2 reads LQKENI. The CDR3 covers 14 residues. Complete variable domain (other parts from reference TRBV18 and TRBJ1-1): NAGVMQNPRHLVRRRGQEARLRCSPMKGHSHVYWYRQLPEEGLKFMVYLQKENIIDESGMPKERFSAEFPKEGPSILRIQQVVRGDSAAYFCASSPAGPNTEAFFGQGTRLTVV.

This chain joins TRBV5-1 and TRBJ2-6, with 9 positions matching TRBD1. CDR3 size: 19 residues. Trimming at V came to 2 bases and at J to 1 base, leaving 10 bases not matched to a gene. The germline CDR1 and CDR2 sequences are SGHRS and YFSETQ. The CDR3 sequence is CASSFGTGLGWSGANVLTF. DNA for the CDR3: TGCGCCAGCAGCTTTGGGACAGGGTTGGGCTGGTCTGGGGCCAACGTCCTGACTTTC. Looking up the rest from reference TRBV5-1 and TRBJ2-6 gives the full variable domain: KAGVTQTPRYLIKTRGQQVTLSCSPISGHRSVSWYQQTPGQGLQFLFEYFSETQRNKGNFPGRFSGRQFSNSRSEMNVSTLELGDSALYLCASSFGTGLGWSGANVLTFGAGSRLTVL.

V gene TRBV6-6 combines with J gene TRBJ2-2, with 9 bases that match TRBD1. The germline gives CDR1 MNHNY, CDR2 SVGAGI (reference sequence). This CDR3 is built from 15 residues. With V trimmed by 4 bases and J by 7 bases, 7 bases remained unmatched. Here the CDR3 DNA reads TGTGCCAGCAGTTTGGGGACAGGGTTCGGCGGGGAGCTGTTTTTT. Translated, it gives CASSLGTGFGGELFF.

The chain has TRBV6-6 and TRBJ2-3; TRBD1 aligns across 8 bases. V lost 4 bases and J lost 5; bases outside the gene matches: 5. The CDR3 is 14 residues long. Germline CDR1 MNHNY, CDR2 SVGAGI (reference sequence). CDR3 sequence: CASSWTGTLDTQYF. The CDR3 coding sequence is TGTGCCAGCAGTTGGACAGGGACCCTAGATACGCAGTATTTT.